These 19 T cell receptor beta chains were all obtained from the same sample, sequenced in a study of cytomegalovirus exposure and HLA in healthy donors. The primer mix had 60 Vbeta and 13 Jbeta primers. TCRdb's table, derived via immunoSEQ multiplex PCR, lists solely in-frame clones and lacks some. This table holds 80,000 to 90,000 clones, roughly three quarters found once. The sequenced sample consisted of PBMCs. The origin of the receptors is a young man in good health and CMV-seronegative.

This clone was observed a handful of times. The chain has TRBV6-5 and TRBJ1-4; D may be TRBD1 (6 bases). The germline V gene has CDR1 MNHEY and CDR2 SVGAGI. CDR3 size: 14 residues. V lost 6 bases and J 8 bases, leaving 16 bases between the germline ends. The CDR3 loop is CASSRDRFGEKLFF. In nucleotides, the CDR3 is TGTGCCAGCAGCCGAGACAGGTTTGGGGAAAAACTGTTTTTT.

The gene calls are TRBV27 and TRBJ2-4; D possibly corresponds to TRBD1 (5 bases). CDR1 MNHEY and CDR2 SMNVEV come from the germline V gene (reference sequence). V lost 2 bases, J lost 1 base, and 12 bases lay in between. The CDR3 sequence is 16 residues long. The CDR3, as DNA: TGTGCCAGCAGTTTAACCGCAGGGCGGGCCAAAAACATTCAGTACTTC. Protein product: CASSLTAGRAKNIQYF.

The chain has TRBV6-1 and TRBJ1-5; D remains ambiguous. In germline, CDR1 is MNHNS, CDR2 SASEGT. Trimming took 0 bases from V and 5 from J, leaving 17 bases between them. This CDR3 has 17 amino acids. The CDR3 here is CASSEAGGRQTYQPQHF. CDR3 in DNA: TGTGCCAGCAGTGAAGCAGGAGGGCGCCAGACATATCAGCCCCAGCATTTT.

The chain employs TRBV7-3 and TRBJ1-1, with D possibly being TRBD1 (6 bases). Germline V gene data show CDR1 as SGHTA and CDR2 as FQGTGA. The CDR3 is made up of 15 amino acids. The germline V and J ends were trimmed by 2 bases and 2 bases, with 12 bases remaining between them. The CDR3 here is CASSLYGGQNTEAFF. The CDR3 DNA sequence: TGTGCCAGCAGCTTATACGGGGGGCAAAACACTGAAGCTTTCTTT.

This clone was detected a few times. The chain combines TRBV6-6 with TRBJ1-5; D is unclear. The CDR3 spans 14 residues. The ends were cut back, 8 bases at V and 4 bases at J, with 15 bases in the middle. Germline CDR1 MNHNY, CDR2 SVGAGI (reference sequence). The CDR3 DNA sequence: TGTGCCAGCGAGTTCGCAGGTCAGAATCAGCCCCAGCATTTT. It yields the protein CASEFAGQNQPQHF.

This chain links TRBV6-1 with TRBJ1-6; D is ambiguous. Per the germline V gene, CDR1 is MNHNS and CDR2 is SASEGT. The CDR3 has 15 amino acids. The V and J ends lost 0 bases and 9 bases respectively, with 12 bases between them. The CDR3 region is CASSEALNPGSPLHF. The CDR3 bases are TGTGCCAGCAGTGAAGCGTTAAATCCGGGTTCACCCCTCCACTTT.

This clone was counted between two and nine times. The chain uses TRBV30 and TRBJ2-5; D is unresolved. The closer fit of TRBJ2-7 to the DNA end suggests the J call may be wrong. The germline CDR1 and CDR2 sequences are GTSNPN and SVGIG (reference sequence). The CDR3 has 11 residues. The CDR3 loop is CAWSISYEQYF. The DNA for the CDR3 is TGTGCCTGGAGTATTTCCTACGAGCAGTACTTC.

The table lists this clone with a few counts. The V gene is TRBV4-1, the J gene TRBJ1-1, with D perhaps matching TRBD1 (5 bases). V was clipped by 1 base and J by 5 bases, with 8 bases between them. The CDR3 consists of 13 residues. CDR1 and CDR2 (germline): MGHRA, YSYEKL. CDR3 bases: TGCGCCAGCAGCCAAGGGGGCCGAACTGAAGCTTTCTTT. Its translation: CASSQGGRTEAFF.

This clone was detected only a few times. This chain connects TRBV10-2 to TRBJ2-7; 7 bases agree with TRBD2. The V segment lost 7 bases and the J segment 6 bases; nucleotides outside the gene matches: 12. The CDR3 covers 14 residues. Germline assignment: CDR1 WSHSY and CDR2 SAAADI. This CDR3 is CASTDGGTDSEQYF. The CDR3 coding sequence is TGCGCCAGCACTGACGGGGGGACCGATTCCGAGCAGTACTTC.

This clone has a handful of counts. The chain has TRBV6-1 and TRBJ1-5; no reliable D call. This CDR3 comprises 14 residues. CDR1 and CDR2 (germline): MNHNS, SASEGT. Trimming took off 6 bases at V and 11 bases at J, with 20 bases between the two ends. The CDR3 protein is CASSPTEAVGAQHF. The CDR3 region has the DNA TGTGCCAGCAGCCCTACAGAGGCGGTCGGGGCCCAGCATTTT.

This clone was counted between two and nine times. CDR3 residues: CASSIDALDSSGNTIYF. The CDR3 DNA sequence: TGTGCCAGTAGTATAGATGCCCTAGACAGTTCTGGAAACACCATATATTTT. The chain couples TRBV19 to TRBJ1-3; tentative D call: TRBD1 (5 bases). Trimming removed 0 bases at V and 1 base at J, with 13 bases between. Germline V lookup: CDR1 LNHDA, CDR2 SQIVND (reference sequence). The CDR3 is 17 residues long.

This chain links TRBV6-1 with TRBJ2-5; 10 bases line up with TRBD2. CDR1 and CDR2 from the germline V gene are MNHNS and SASEGT. The CDR3 has 15 residues. V was pared by 6 bases and J by 4 bases, with 8 bases of the junction left unmatched. The CDR3 region is CASRPAGGPRETQYF. The CDR3 DNA follows: TGTGCCAGCAGGCCAGCGGGGGGGCCCCGAGAGACCCAGTACTTC.

The genes are TRBV5-8 and TRBJ1-5, with D possibly matching TRBD1 (6 bases). V was cut by 4 bases and J by 9 bases, with 20 bases left in between. Germline V lookup: CDR1 SGHTS, CDR2 YDEGEE. This CDR3 is built from 15 residues. The CDR3 is CASSPLDRPDWPQHF. The CDR3 DNA is TGTGCCAGCAGCCCATTAGACAGGCCGGATTGGCCCCAGCATTTT.

This clone was counted once. This chain links TRBV5-1 with TRBJ1-1; D unresolved. This CDR3 has 13 amino acids. The V end lost 5 bases, the J end lost 3 bases, and 11 bases lay between the germline ends. CDR1 is SGHRS and CDR2 is YFSETQ in the germline V gene. CDR3 protein: CASRADPDTEAFF. Here the CDR3 DNA reads TGCGCCAGCAGAGCGGACCCGGACACTGAAGCTTTCTTT. Drawing the rest from reference TRBV5-1 and TRBJ1-1, the complete variable domain is KAGVTQTPRYLIKTRGQQVTLSCSPISGHRSVSWYQQTPGQGLQFLFEYFSETQRNKGNFPGRFSGRQFSNSRSEMNVSTLELGDSALYLCASRADPDTEAFFGQGTRLTVV.

V is TRBV30 and J is TRBJ1-1; D unresolved. CDR1 GTSNPN and CDR2 SVGIG come from the germline V gene (reference sequence). V was trimmed by 0 bases and J by 0 bases, leaving 11 bases between them. This CDR3 is 15 amino acids long. The CDR3 here is CAWSVLSLMNTEAFF. CDR3 bases: TGTGCCTGGAGTGTACTGTCCCTGATGAACACTGAAGCTTTCTTT. Complete variable domain (other parts from reference TRBV30 and TRBJ1-1): SQTIHQWPATLVQPVGSPLSLECTVEGTSNPNLYWYRQAAGRGLQLLFYSVGIGQISSEVPQNLSASRPQDRQFILSSKKLLLSDSGFYLCAWSVLSLMNTEAFFGQGTRLTVV.

V gene TRBV6-5 combines with J gene TRBJ1-2; no definite D call. Per germline, CDR1 MNHEY and CDR2 SVGAGI. Trimming stripped 6 bases from V and 1 base from J, with 15 bases between. The CDR3 is made up of 15 amino acids. The CDR3 DNA reads as TGTGCCAGCAGGATCGGGAGCGTCAGTAACTATGGCTACACCTTC. Its translation is CASRIGSVSNYGYTF.

The J gene is TRBJ2-2, the V gene TRBV5-4; 12 bases line up with TRBD1. The CDR3 contains 17 residues. Germline CDR1 reads SGHNT; CDR2 reads YYREEE (reference sequence). Germline trimming cut 5 bases from V and 4 bases from J; bases unmatched to any gene: 9. The CDR3 spells CASSAPGQGAITGELFF. The CDR3 DNA follows: TGTGCCAGCAGTGCTCCGGGACAGGGGGCCATCACCGGGGAGCTGTTTTTT.

The CDR3 reads CASGKQGASLSNYGYTF. The CDR3 DNA is TGTGCCAGCGGGAAACAGGGGGCGAGTTTATCTAACTATGGCTACACCTTC. The chain couples TRBV27 to TRBJ1-2; 9 bases align to TRBD1. V trimming: 8 bases; J trimming: 0 bases; junction bases outside the gene matches: 13. The CDR3 spans 17 residues. Looked up from germline, CDR1 is MNHEY and CDR2 is SMNVEV (reference sequence).

The rearrangement uses TRBV28 and TRBJ1-5; maybe TRBD1 (6 bases). Deletions cut 5 bases from V and 5 bases from J, with 13 bases between. CDR3 length: 14 residues. Germline V CDR1 and CDR2: MDHEN, SYDVKM. The CDR3 bases are TGTGCCAGCAGTCGGCCACAGGGCCATCAGCCCCAGCATTTT. Its protein product is CASSRPQGHQPQHF.